Shown below are 7 T cell receptor beta chains from a single sample sequenced in a study of T cell repertoires in cytomegalovirus infection (dated by TCRdb to about 2019). What these receptors recognize is not known. The listed sequencing device is Illumina HiSeq 1500. In-frame beta chains were kept once TCRdb had trimmed the public reads at Q25 with fastp and called clones with MiXCR. Each CDR3 protein appears once, grouped with its most common genes and DNA. This sample comprises 700,000 to 850,000 distinct CDR3 sequences, around a third of them detected only once. Under 15% of the sample comes from the top ten. Read against the paper, the sample's treatment or condition label means: in vitro stimulation with specific CMV peptide epitopes to enrich CMV-specific T cells. The sequencing here drew on cultured CD8+ T cells from PBMCs, taken from culture after CMV antigen stimulation. The receptors here all came from a human donor in good health (CMV status not recorded). Some clones in this sample may be carry-over from other donors' samples.

This clonotype occurred once. The chain employs TRBV4-2 and TRBJ2-5, with 9 nucleotides matching TRBD2. Germline lookup yields CDR1 LGHNA and CDR2 YNFKEQ. Trimming took 0 bases from V and 4 from J; bases not matched to a gene: 6. The length of the CDR3 is 16 residues. CDR3 in amino acids: CASSQELAGGGETQYF. The CDR3 coding sequence is TGTGCCAGCAGCCAAGAACTGGCGGGGGGGGGAGAGACCCAGTACTTC.

As for this clonotype: This may be a read error, as it is one base from a much larger clone. The rearrangement links TRBV12-3 or TRBV12-4 to TRBJ1-2; TRBD1 aligns across 9 bases. V lost 7 bases and J lost 4; bases outside the gene matches: 1. This CDR3 has 12 amino acids. Written as DNA, the CDR3 is TGTGCCAGCACGACAGGGGGCTATGGCTACACCTTC. Protein sequence: CASTTGGYGYTF.

This clonotype was observed many times. The chain links TRBV12-3 or TRBV12-4 to TRBJ1-5; D ambiguous. V lost 5 bases and J lost 1, with 9 bases in between. The CDR3 totals 14 residues. CDR3 loop: CASSPRGSNQPQHF. The DNA of the CDR3 is TGTGCCAGCAGTCCGCGGGGAAGCAATCAGCCCCAGCATTTT.

The rearrangement uses TRBV2 and TRBJ1-2; 7 positions agree with TRBD1. Germline V gene sequence: CDR1 SNHLY, CDR2 FYNNEI. J was trimmed by 5 bases and V by 4 bases; bases with no gene match: 4. The CDR3 loop spans 13 amino acids. The CDR3 loop reads CASSAGTEYGYTF. The CDR3 nucleotides read TGTGCCAGCAGTGCCGGGACAGAATATGGCTACACCTTC.

The sample holds many counts of this clonotype. The chain has TRBV6-1 and TRBJ2-2; perhaps TRBD2 as D (5 bases). Trimming shortened V by 7 bases and J by 0 bases, and 15 bases separated the two germline ends. The V gene's germline CDR1 is MNHNS and CDR2 SASEGT. The CDR3 covers 16 residues. CDR3 amino acids: CASTPRASTNTGELFF. Here the CDR3 DNA reads TGTGCCAGCACCCCCCGGGCTAGCACGAACACCGGGGAGCTGTTTTTT.

V is TRBV19 and J is TRBJ1-1; D not certain. Germline V gives CDR1 LNHDA, CDR2 SQIVND (reference sequence). The CDR3 length is 12 residues. Trimming took 7 bases from V and 5 from J, leaving 11 bases between them. The DNA of the CDR3 is TGTGCCAGTACCTTTTATGGTACTGAAGCTTTCTTT. Translating it yields CASTFYGTEAFF.

V gene TRBV5-1 combines with J gene TRBJ2-4; perhaps TRBD1 as D (6 bases). The length of the CDR3 is 14 residues. Looked up from germline, CDR1 is SGHRS and CDR2 is YFSETQ. V was shortened by 4 bases and J by 8 bases, with 16 bases between the two germline ends. The CDR3 DNA reads TGCGCCAGCAGCCTCCGACAGGATCAGGACATTCAGTACTTC. This codes for CASSLRQDQDIQYF.